The 25 T cell receptor beta chains given below trace back to one sample, sequenced in a study of blood T cells in healthy people across ages. A J-beta primer mix and a sample-barcoded 5' primer were used in a second PCR of roughly 7 to 12 cycles. TCRdb recomputed calls from the 5' RACE reads with MiXCR, one row per CDR3 protein. In the table there are about 1.4 million distinct CDR3 sequences, around 55% of which are singletons. The sequencing sample was made of blood. Receptor source: a man younger than 35 in good health.

This clonotype was observed a handful of times. This rearrangement joins TRBV2 to TRBJ1-2; weak D call: TRBD1 (5 bases). The CDR3 totals 12 residues. Germline V gene data show CDR1 as SNHLY and CDR2 as FYNNEI. The V and J ends lost 7 bases and 6 bases respectively, with 12 bases between them. CDR3 coding DNA: TGTGCCAGCATCTTCGGGGGACATGGCTACACCTTC. It is translated as CASIFGGHGYTF.

The chain is built from TRBV4-1 and TRBJ2-3; D is possibly TRBD2 (6 bases). The CDR3 has 16 amino acids. Germline-derived CDR1 and CDR2 are MGHRA and YSYEKL. The V end was cut by 4 bases, the J end by 3 bases, with 17 bases between. CDR3 sequence reads: CASSLEAGGITDTQYF. The CDR3 nucleotides read TGCGCCAGCAGCCTTGAGGCTGGGGGGATAACAGATACGCAGTATTTT.

The J gene is TRBJ2-1, the V gene TRBV7-2; D is possibly TRBD1 (6 bases). V was trimmed by 5 bases and J by 0 bases, leaving 14 bases between them. This CDR3 region has 16 residues. In germline, CDR1 is SGHTA, CDR2 FQGNSA. The CDR3 reads CASSPTGGDSYNEQFF. The CDR3 DNA reads TGTGCCAGCAGCCCCACTGGGGGCGACTCCTACAATGAGCAGTTCTTC.

This sequence joins TRBV5-1 and TRBJ1-1, with D perhaps matching TRBD1 (5 bases). The CDR3 consists of 16 residues. V lost 5 bases and J lost 5, with 22 bases in between. Germline loops: CDR1 SGHRS, CDR2 YFSETQ. The CDR3 DNA sequence: TGCGCCAGCAGTCGAAGGCGCAGGGAGGATTTGACTGAAGCTTTCTTT. Amino acid sequence: CASSRRRREDLTEAFF. Looking up the rest from reference TRBV5-1 and TRBJ1-1 gives the full variable domain: KAGVTQTPRYLIKTRGQQVTLSCSPISGHRSVSWYQQTPGQGLQFLFEYFSETQRNKGNFPGRFSGRQFSNSRSEMNVSTLELGDSALYLCASSRRRREDLTEAFFGQGTRLTVV.

This clonotype was counted a few times. The chain links TRBV4-1 to TRBJ2-1; 10 bases map to TRBD2. Germline assignment: CDR1 MGHRA and CDR2 YSYEKL. J was trimmed by 8 bases and V by 2 bases; bases with no gene match: 9. CDR3 length: 16 amino acids. The CDR3, as DNA: TGCGCCAGCAGCCAACAGGGACTAGCGCCTGGGGATGAGCAGTTCTTC. It codes for CASSQQGLAPGDEQFF.

V gene TRBV7-2 combines with J gene TRBJ1-2, with a possible D match to TRBD1 (6 bases). Germline V gives CDR1 SGHTA, CDR2 FQGNSA. The length of the CDR3 is 13 residues. V was shortened by 6 bases and J by 8 bases, with 16 bases between the two germline ends. The CDR3 region has the DNA TGTGCCAGCAGACAGGGAGAGGGAGAGGGCTACACCTTC. This gives the protein CASRQGEGEGYTF.

This sequence joins TRBV3-1 and TRBJ1-4; unclear D gene. Looked up from germline, CDR1 is LGHDT and CDR2 is YNNKEL (reference sequence). Trimming stripped 5 bases from V and 2 bases from J, with 12 bases between. The CDR3 is made up of 15 amino acids. In DNA form, the CDR3 reads TGTGCCAGCAGCGCGATCGGACGGACTAATGAAAAACTGTTTTTT. This gives the protein CASSAIGRTNEKLFF.

Only a few counts were recorded for this clonotype. Written as DNA, the CDR3 is TGCAGTGCTAGAGATGGCGGGAGAGGGAGAGAGACCCAGTACTTC. Encoded protein: CSARDGGRGRETQYF. The gene calls are TRBV20-1 and TRBJ2-5; the match to TRBD2 covers 7 bases. V shed 0 bases and J 4 bases; nucleotides not matched to a gene: 8. Looked up from germline, CDR1 is DFQATT and CDR2 is SNEGSKA (reference sequence). The length of the CDR3 is 15 residues.

The gene calls are TRBV7-8 and TRBJ2-1; 14 bases map to TRBD2. Germline CDR1 reads SGHVS; CDR2 reads FQNEAQ. J was trimmed by 1 base and V by 5 bases; bases with no gene match: 10. The CDR3 totals 19 residues. The CDR3 loop is CASSPRTSGRLGSYNEQFF. The CDR3 DNA follows: TGTGCCAGCAGCCCTCGGACTAGCGGGAGGTTGGGGTCCTACAATGAGCAGTTCTTC.

This rearrangement joins TRBV5-1 to TRBJ2-5; 13 bases agree with TRBD2. The V segment lost 0 bases and the J segment 11 bases; nucleotides outside the gene matches: 10. The CDR3 is 16 amino acids. CDR1 SGHRS and CDR2 YFSETQ come from the germline V gene. Here the CDR3 DNA reads TGCGCCAGCAGCTTGGGGACTAGCGGGGGATTGAATGAGCAGTACTTC. It encodes CASSLGTSGGLNEQYF.

This clonotype was counted only a few times. The chain joins TRBV20-1 to TRBJ2-7; TRBD2 matches at 7 bases. The CDR3 runs 14 residues. Germline V gene sequence: CDR1 DFQATT, CDR2 SNEGSKA (reference sequence). Trimming removed 6 bases from V and 4 bases from J; junction bases left unmatched: 12. This CDR3 reads CSAFREGSRYEQYF. The CDR3 DNA follows: TGCAGTGCCTTCAGGGAGGGGAGCAGGTACGAGCAGTACTTC.

This chain connects TRBV2 to TRBJ1-4, with unresolved D. The CDR3 consists of 12 residues. Germline-derived CDR1 and CDR2 are SNHLY and FYNNEI. V lost 0 bases and J lost 8, with 4 bases in between. The CDR3 region is CASSEAGEKLFF. The DNA of the CDR3 is TGTGCCAGCAGTGAAGCAGGGGAAAAACTGTTTTTT.

About this clonotype: The junction departs from germline at one end; a sequencing error may be responsible. This chain links TRBV4-3 with TRBJ2-1, with 7 nucleotides matching TRBD1. Germline V lookup: CDR1 LGHNA, CDR2 YSLEER. The CDR3 consists of 20 residues. The CDR3 DNA reads as TGCGCCAGCAGCCAAGGTCCAGGGGGACCTACAATTAGCTCCTACAATAAGCAGTTCTTC. Amino acids: CASSQGPGGPTISSYNKQFF.

This clonotype was counted a single time. The chain joins TRBV2 to TRBJ2-1; D may be TRBD1 or TRBD2 (5 bases each). There are 15 residues in the CDR3. CDR1 SNHLY and CDR2 FYNNEI come from the germline V gene. The V gene lost 8 bases and the J gene lost 2 bases, with 16 bases spanning the gap. The CDR3 sequence: CASHSTRDAYNEQFF. The DNA of the CDR3 is TGTGCCAGCCATAGTACTAGGGACGCCTACAATGAGCAGTTCTTC. Using reference TRBV2 and TRBJ2-1 for the parts outside the CDR3, the full variable domain is EPEVTQTPSHQVTQMGQEVILRCVPISNHLYFYWYRQILGQKVEFLVSFYNNEISEKSEIFDDQFSVERPDGSNFTLKIRSTKLEDSAMYFCASHSTRDAYNEQFFGPGTRLTVL.

The CDR3 loop is CASSLVPTSGRRVYNEQFF. The CDR3 DNA reads as TGCGCCAGCAGCTTGGTCCCGACTAGCGGGAGGAGGGTCTACAATGAGCAGTTCTTC. The rearrangement links TRBV5-1 to TRBJ2-1; 13 nucleotides agree with TRBD2. The V and J ends lost 0 bases and 3 bases, in that order; junction bases with no gene match: 9. This CDR3 spans 19 amino acids. In germline, CDR1 is SGHRS, CDR2 YFSETQ.

This clonotype was detected a few times. The CDR3 spells CASSQGGREKLFF. In DNA, the CDR3 is TGTGCCAGCAGCCAGGGGGGGAGGGAAAAACTGTTTTTT. The chain combines TRBV7-2 with TRBJ1-4; 7 nucleotides agree with TRBD1. V shed 5 bases and J 8 bases; nucleotides not matched to a gene: 5. CDR1 and CDR2 (germline): SGHTA, FQGNSA. This CDR3 has 13 amino acids.

In this sample, this clonotype turned up a few times. The gene calls are TRBV25-1 and TRBJ1-2, with 9 nucleotides matching TRBD1. This CDR3 is built from 15 residues. V shed 8 bases, J shed 4 bases, and the junction held 11 bases outside the gene matches. Germline-derived CDR1 and CDR2 are MGHDK and SYGVNS. The CDR3 region is CASSPGQGHPYGYTF. CDR3 in DNA: TGTGCCAGCTCTCCTGGACAGGGGCACCCCTATGGCTACACCTTC.

The sample holds one count of this clonotype. The CDR3 DNA is TGTGCCACCAGGAGCCAGGGGCAGGGCCTTGAACCAAACACTGAAGCTTTCTTT. Its translation: CATRSQGQGLEPNTEAFF. V is TRBV15 and J is TRBJ1-1; D perhaps matches TRBD1 (6 bases). CDR1 and CDR2 (germline): LNHNV, YYDKDF (reference sequence). This CDR3 has 18 amino acids. The V end was cut by 6 bases, the J end by 2 bases, with 25 bases between.

This chain joins TRBV29-1 and TRBJ2-1; 7 bases fit TRBD1. There are 14 residues in the CDR3. Germline CDR1 reads SQVTM; CDR2 reads ANQGSEA. Trimming removed 7 bases from V and 3 bases from J; junction bases left unmatched: 9. The CDR3 coding sequence is TGCAGCGCCCAGTGGGGACAGAGCTACAATGAGCAGTTCTTC. Its protein is CSAQWGQSYNEQFF.

The chain links TRBV11-2 to TRBJ2-7; TRBD1 aligns across 8 bases. CDR1 is SGHAT, CDR2 FQNNGV, per germline. Trimming removed 0 bases from V and 5 bases from J; junction bases left unmatched: 6. The CDR3 contains 15 residues. CDR3 residues: CASSLDRGHVDEQYF. The CDR3 DNA is TGTGCCAGCAGCTTAGACAGGGGGCATGTGGACGAGCAGTACTTC.

The rearrangement joins TRBV5-1 to TRBJ2-7; 8 positions match TRBD1. The CDR3 contains 14 residues. The germline gives CDR1 SGHRS, CDR2 YFSETQ. J lost 6 bases, V lost 1 base, and 6 bases had no gene match. CDR3 protein: CASSLKQGDGEQYF. As DNA, the CDR3 is TGCGCCAGCAGCTTGAAACAGGGGGACGGCGAGCAGTACTTC. Complete variable domain (other parts from reference TRBV5-1 and TRBJ2-7): KAGVTQTPRYLIKTRGQQVTLSCSPISGHRSVSWYQQTPGQGLQFLFEYFSETQRNKGNFPGRFSGRQFSNSRSEMNVSTLELGDSALYLCASSLKQGDGEQYFGPGTRLTVT.

The CDR3 loop reads CASSQDQSRQGFGETQYF. The CDR3 DNA reads TGCGCCAGCAGCCAAGACCAGTCGCGACAGGGGTTTGGAGAGACCCAGTACTTC. The chain couples TRBV4-3 to TRBJ2-5; 8 nucleotides line up with TRBD1. The CDR3 sequence is 18 residues long. V shed 0 bases, J shed 4 bases, and the junction held 13 bases outside the gene matches. Per germline, CDR1 LGHNA and CDR2 YSLEER.

The chain employs TRBV13 and TRBJ2-3, with 7 bases lining up with TRBD2. The junction had 11 bases not matched to a gene; V was cut back by 2 bases and J by 3 bases. The germline gives CDR1 PRHDT, CDR2 FYEKMQ (reference sequence). The CDR3 runs 17 residues. CDR3 in amino acids: CASSLCRSGTSTDTQYF. The CDR3 nucleotides are TGTGCCAGCAGCTTATGTCGCAGCGGGACTTCGACAGATACGCAGTATTTT.

The chain recombines TRBV27 with TRBJ2-3; 11 bases align to TRBD2. The V segment lost 7 bases and the J segment 10 bases; nucleotides outside the gene matches: 19. The CDR3 covers 17 residues. CDR1 MNHEY and CDR2 SMNVEV come from the germline V gene (reference sequence). The CDR3 DNA follows: TGTGCCAGCACCGATTACATCGGGACTAGCGGAACCAGGTCGCAGTATTTT. It specifies CASTDYIGTSGTRSQYF.

The V call is TRBV20-1, the J call TRBJ2-5; 8 positions agree with TRBD2. Germline V CDR1 and CDR2: DFQATT, SNEGSKA (reference sequence). This CDR3 region has 15 residues. J was trimmed by 5 bases and V by 6 bases; bases with no gene match: 14. CDR3 amino acids: CSAPRGSGSLETQYF. The CDR3 DNA reads TGCAGTGCCCCAAGGGGCAGCGGGAGTTTGGAGACCCAGTACTTC.